This TCR beta chain was captured by sequencing in a study of cytomegalovirus exposure and HLA in healthy donors. Worth noting for this clone: What it recognizes is unknown.

The germline CDR1 and CDR2 sequences are MNHNS and SASEGT. This CDR3 has 14 residues. With 1 base clipped from V and 4 bases from J, the junction kept 3 bases outside the gene matches. Study results and caveats: Reportedly, a later analysis found an Asian-associated ancestry cluster had fewer N-insertions than the approximately 670-donor mean.

13 Jbeta primers and 60 Vbeta primers were used for the PCR. Here immunoSEQ multiplex PCR was the method, and the copy in TCRdb shows in-frame clones only, minus some. Of 150,000 to 200,000 clones detected, 70% to 85% appear once; the ten largest clones hold roughly 0.64%. This sequence joins TRBV6-1 and TRBJ1-2, with 7 bases matching TRBD1. The receptor was derived from a woman aged 35 to 49 in good health and CMV-seronegative. The specimen was PBMCs. In DNA, the CDR3 is TGTGCCAGCAGTGAAGGACAGGGTCCCTATGGCTACACCTTC. Translation: CASSEGQGPYGYTF.